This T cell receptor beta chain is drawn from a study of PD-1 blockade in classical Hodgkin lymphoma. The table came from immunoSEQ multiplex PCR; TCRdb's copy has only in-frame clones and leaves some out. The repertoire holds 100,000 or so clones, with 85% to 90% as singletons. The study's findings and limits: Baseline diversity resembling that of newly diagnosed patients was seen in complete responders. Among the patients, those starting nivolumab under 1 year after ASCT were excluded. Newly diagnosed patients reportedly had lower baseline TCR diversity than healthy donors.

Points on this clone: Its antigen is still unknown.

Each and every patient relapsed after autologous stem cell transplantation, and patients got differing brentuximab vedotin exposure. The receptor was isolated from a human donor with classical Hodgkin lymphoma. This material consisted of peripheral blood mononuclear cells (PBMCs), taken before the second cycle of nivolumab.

The CDR3 bases are TGTGCTAGTGGTTTAAGGGTGTTGGGTAGCTTCAATGAGCAGTTCTTC. It encodes CASGLRVLGSFNEQFF. The genes are TRBV12-5 and TRBJ2-1; D is uncertain. V was trimmed by 3 bases and J by 6 bases, leaving 18 bases between them. CDR3 size: 16 residues. Germline V CDR1 and CDR2: LGHNT, FRNRAP.